The sequence of this T cell receptor (beta chain) was determined in a study of blood T cell repertoires in COVID-19. This table comes from immunoSEQ multiplex PCR, and its TCRdb copy is limited to in-frame clones, with some not included. The table lists some 230,000 clones, 86% of them singletons, with approximately 2.1% in the top ten. Germline V CDR1 and CDR2: SGHTA, FQGNSA. This CDR3 region has 16 residues. V lost 2 bases to trimming and J lost 2 bases, with 13 bases between them. The material sequenced was peripheral blood. The V call is TRBV7-2, the J call TRBJ1-5; a weak D match, TRBD1 (6 bases). The clonotype comes from a man aged 25 to 40 who had recovered from COVID-19. The CDR3 DNA sequence: TGTGCCAGCAGCTTACAGGGGTCGGGTGGCAATCAGCCCCAGCATTTT. This codes for CASSLQGSGGNQPQHF.